This T cell receptor beta chain comes out of a study of control samples from healthy donors and cancer patients (TCRdb year 2020). Receptors were amplified or captured by the immunoSEQ multiplex PCR assay. The source is immuneACCESS, and TCRdb retained only in-frame sequences with V and J called. Part of the clones is not carried over; for the studies checked, unresolved V genes explain less than half of this, and the remainder is unexplained. The sample table holds 350,000 to 450,000 clones, of which 90% were seen once. Over 5.5% of the sample is held by the ten biggest clonotypes. As regards this clone: It lacks a known antigen. One base away there is no much larger clone; base qualities are not given.

Spanning cysteine to phenylalanine, the CDR3 consists of 14 amino acids. Of all the DNA, just the CDR3 is kept, 42 bases in frame from base 1. The germline V gene provides CDR1 MNHGY and CDR2 SAAAGT. V drops 3 bases and J drops 7 bases, leaving 12 bases in between. This receptor was identified in a man aged 40-50 years with head and neck cancer. The chain links TRBV6-8 with TRBJ1-4; TRBD1 is perhaps the D gene, given 5 matching bases. The sample was PBMCs. The CDR3 protein sequence reads: CASSYRQPAEKLFF. The sequenced DNA: TGTGCCAGCAGTTATAGACAGCCCGCTGAAAAACTGTTTTTT.